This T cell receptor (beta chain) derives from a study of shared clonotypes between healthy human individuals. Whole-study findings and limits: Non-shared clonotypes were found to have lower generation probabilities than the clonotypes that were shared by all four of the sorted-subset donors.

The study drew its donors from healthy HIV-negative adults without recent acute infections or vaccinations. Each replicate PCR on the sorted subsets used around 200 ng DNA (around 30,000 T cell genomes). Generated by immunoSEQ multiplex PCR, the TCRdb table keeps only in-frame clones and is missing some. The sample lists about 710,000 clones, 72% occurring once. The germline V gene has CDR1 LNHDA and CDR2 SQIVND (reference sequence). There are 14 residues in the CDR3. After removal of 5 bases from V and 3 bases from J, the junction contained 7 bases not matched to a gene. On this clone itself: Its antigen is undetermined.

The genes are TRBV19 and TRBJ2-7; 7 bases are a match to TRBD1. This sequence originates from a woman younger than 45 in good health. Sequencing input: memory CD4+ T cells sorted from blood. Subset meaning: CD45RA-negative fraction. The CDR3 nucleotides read TGTGCCAGTAGTCGACAGGGAAAAATCTACGAGCAGTACTTC. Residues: CASSRQGKIYEQYF.